This T cell receptor (beta chain) derives from a study of T cells expressing NK-cell markers. The CDR3 has 16 amino acids. Looked up from germline, CDR1 is LNHNV and CDR2 is YYDKDF (reference sequence). TCRdb derives one entry per CDR3 protein from the 5' RACE reads, leaving out DNA. There are hundreds of thousands of distinct CDR3 sequences in the sample, with 3% to 4.5% held by the top ten. The rearrangement joins TRBV15 to TRBJ2-3; the D call from TCRdb, TRBD2, cannot be confirmed without DNA. The sequenced sample consisted of blood T cells: a sorted CD56 or NKG2C T cell subset, CD4+ or CD8+ T cells, or bulk PBMC T cells (not recorded which). The clonotype was recovered from a young man in good health. CDR3 sequence: CATRGGYSPSTDTQYF.